The rows below give T cell receptor beta chains drawn from one sample of a study of regulatory T cells in long-lasting Graves disease. TCRdb reprocessed the multiplex PCR reads with MiXCR, giving one entry per CDR3 protein. The top ten clones hold around 15% of a sample with a few hundred thousand distinct CDR3 sequences, about 20% of them seen once. These data also formed part of another study, on T cells in Graves' hyperthyroidism and ophthalmopathy.

The sample consisted of peripheral blood mononuclear cells (PBMCs), taken at new diagnosis, from a patient treated with antithyroid drugs. These receptors were collected from a woman in her 30s with Graves disease. Both conserved end residues are part of each CDR3. Each record gives: CDR3 DNA, CDR3 protein, J gene, D gene, V gene, clone size. A D gene is named only where the DNA matches it firmly. For some rows the clone size is stated as once, few or many, or as a class when expanded; others skip it.

CDR3nt: TGTGCCAGCAGTGCGACAGGGACAGCCGCCTACGAGCAGTACTTC; CDR3aa: CASSATGTAAYEQYF; j_gene: TRBJ2-7; d_gene: TRBD1; v_gene: TRBV6-2/TRBV6-3; abundance: NA
CDR3nt: TGTGCCTCTTCCGAGGGCTACCAAGAGACCCAGTACTTC; CDR3aa: CASSEGYQETQYF; j_gene: TRBJ2-5; d_gene: NA; v_gene: TRBV12-3/TRBV12-4; abundance: NA
CDR3nt: TGTGCCTGGAGTGACGGGTCCTACAATGAGCAGTTCTTC; CDR3aa: CAWSDGSYNEQFF; j_gene: TRBJ2-1; d_gene: NA; v_gene: TRBV30; abundance: NA
CDR3nt: TGTGCCAGCAGTTTAGGCCGGGTGGCGGGGGTCTTTAAGGGTACAGATACGCAGTATTTT; CDR3aa: CASSLGRVAGVFKGTDTQYF; j_gene: TRBJ2-3; d_gene: TRBD2; v_gene: TRBV12-3/TRBV12-4; abundance: many
CDR3nt: TGTGCCAGCAGCTCCATTAGCGGGGGCGGGCCCAAAAACATTCAGTACTTC; CDR3aa: CASSSISGGGPKNIQYF; j_gene: TRBJ2-4; d_gene: TRBD2; v_gene: TRBV7-6; abundance: few
CDR3nt: TGTGCCAGCTCACAATCCGGAACAGGTTACGAGCAGTACTTC; CDR3aa: CASSQSGTGYEQYF; j_gene: TRBJ2-7; d_gene: NA; v_gene: TRBV18; abundance: NA
CDR3nt: TGTGCCAGCAGCTTATTAGTTCACAGCCTCATGAACACTGAAGCTTTCTTT; CDR3aa: CASSLLVHSLMNTEAFF; j_gene: TRBJ1-1; d_gene: NA; v_gene: TRBV7-9; abundance: many
CDR3nt: TGCAGTGCTGGCAAAGGAGGCTACACCTTC; CDR3aa: CSAGKGGYTF; j_gene: TRBJ1-2; d_gene: NA; v_gene: TRBV20-1; abundance: many
CDR3nt: TGTGCCAGCAGTGAATCGGGTGGGGGGGTAGCCAAAAACATTCAGTACTTC; CDR3aa: CASSESGGGVAKNIQYF; j_gene: TRBJ2-4; d_gene: TRBD2; v_gene: TRBV25-1; abundance: NA
CDR3nt: TGTGCCAGCACCCCACAGGGGGAGAACACTGAAGCTTTCTTT; CDR3aa: CASTPQGENTEAFF; j_gene: TRBJ1-1; d_gene: TRBD1; v_gene: TRBV12-3/TRBV12-4; abundance: many
CDR3nt: TGTGCCAGCAGTGTTAATATGAACACTGAAGCTTTCTTT; CDR3aa: CASSVNMNTEAFF; j_gene: TRBJ1-1; d_gene: NA; v_gene: TRBV6-1; abundance: many
CDR3nt: TGTGCCAGCAGCCGACCAGGGTTTGAGCAGTTCTTC; CDR3aa: CASSRPGFEQFF; j_gene: TRBJ2-1; d_gene: NA; v_gene: TRBV7-3; abundance: many
CDR3nt: TGTGCCAGCAGTCTCTCAGGGGGTCGGAGCAATCAGCCCCAGCATTTT; CDR3aa: CASSLSGGRSNQPQHF; j_gene: TRBJ1-5; d_gene: TRBD1; v_gene: TRBV6-2/TRBV6-3; abundance: many
CDR3nt: TGTGCCAGCAGTAATAAGGGAGTTATGAACACTGAAGCTTTCTTT; CDR3aa: CASSNKGVMNTEAFF; j_gene: TRBJ1-1; d_gene: NA; v_gene: TRBV12-3/TRBV12-4; abundance: many
CDR3nt: TGTGCCAGCAACTGGGATTATTCACCCCTCCACTTT; CDR3aa: CASNWDYSPLHF; j_gene: TRBJ1-6; d_gene: NA; v_gene: TRBV6-2/TRBV6-3; abundance: few
CDR3nt: TGCAGTGCTATCCGGGACACGAACACTGAAGCTTTCTTT; CDR3aa: CSAIRDTNTEAFF; j_gene: TRBJ1-1; d_gene: NA; v_gene: TRBV20-1; abundance: many
CDR3nt: TGTGCTAGCAGCTCAGGGGCAGGTGGAGAGACCCAGTACTTC; CDR3aa: CASSSGAGGETQYF; j_gene: TRBJ2-5; d_gene: NA; v_gene: TRBV7-7; abundance: many
CDR3nt: TGTGCCAGCAATCAGCTTCTGGGTAACACTGAAGCTTTCTTT; CDR3aa: CASNQLLGNTEAFF; j_gene: TRBJ1-1; d_gene: NA; v_gene: TRBV6-1; abundance: many
CDR3nt: TGTGCCAGCAGCCATGGACAGGGTATTTATCTCTCGACTAATGAAAAACTGTTTTTT; CDR3aa: CASSHGQGIYLSTNEKLFF; j_gene: TRBJ1-4; d_gene: TRBD1; v_gene: TRBV11-2; abundance: many
CDR3nt: TGTGCCAGCAGCGTAGACCGCAGCTCTGGAAACACCATATATTTT; CDR3aa: CASSVDRSSGNTIYF; j_gene: TRBJ1-3; d_gene: NA; v_gene: TRBV9; abundance: many
CDR3nt: TGTGCCAGCAGCAATCCGCCGAACTCCTACGAGCAGTACTTC; CDR3aa: CASSNPPNSYEQYF; j_gene: TRBJ2-7; d_gene: NA; v_gene: TRBV12-3/TRBV12-4; abundance: many
CDR3nt: TGTGCCAGCAGCGTCTCTGGAAACACCATATATTTT; CDR3aa: CASSVSGNTIYF; j_gene: TRBJ1-3; d_gene: NA; v_gene: TRBV7-2; abundance: many
CDR3nt: TGCAGCGTTGAAGGAAAGGGCTATGGCTACACCTTC; CDR3aa: CSVEGKGYGYTF; j_gene: TRBJ1-2; d_gene: NA; v_gene: TRBV29-1; abundance: many
CDR3nt: TGTGCCAGCAGTGATCGCCGGGGGGCGAGGGGCGTACAGCAGTACTTC; CDR3aa: CASSDRRGARGVQQYF; j_gene: TRBJ2-7; d_gene: NA; v_gene: TRBV2; abundance: NA
CDR3nt: TGCGCCAGCAGCCAAGGGGTACAGGGAATCACTGAAGCTTTCTTT; CDR3aa: CASSQGVQGITEAFF; j_gene: TRBJ1-1; d_gene: NA; v_gene: TRBV4-1; abundance: many
CDR3nt: TGTGCCAGCAGCGTAGCGGGGGGCGGCAATCAGCCCCAGCATTTT; CDR3aa: CASSVAGGGNQPQHF; j_gene: TRBJ1-5; d_gene: NA; v_gene: TRBV9; abundance: NA
CDR3nt: TGTGCCAGCACCAGGACAGGGAGCTACGAGCAGTACTTC; CDR3aa: CASTRTGSYEQYF; j_gene: TRBJ2-7; d_gene: TRBD1; v_gene: TRBV6-2/TRBV6-3; abundance: NA
CDR3nt: TGTGCCAGCAGTTACCAACCCGAGACACGGGAAGAGACCCAGTACTTC; CDR3aa: CASSYQPETREETQYF; j_gene: TRBJ2-5; d_gene: NA; v_gene: TRBV6-5; abundance: many
CDR3nt: TGTGCCAGCAGCCAGTGGGACCGAGAGACCCAGTACTTC; CDR3aa: CASSQWDRETQYF; j_gene: TRBJ2-5; d_gene: NA; v_gene: TRBV7-2; abundance: NA
CDR3nt: TGCAGTGCTAGAGTTGGGCTAGCGGGGGACTACGAGCAGTACTTC; CDR3aa: CSARVGLAGDYEQYF; j_gene: TRBJ2-7; d_gene: TRBD2; v_gene: TRBV20-1; abundance: many
CDR3nt: TGTGCCAGCAGCCTTACTAGCGGGGGGGTTGGCTACACCTTC; CDR3aa: CASSLTSGGVGYTF; j_gene: TRBJ1-2; d_gene: NA; v_gene: TRBV12-3/TRBV12-4; abundance: NA
CDR3nt: TGTGCCAGCAGCGTAGAGGTGGGCACTGAAGCTTTCTTT; CDR3aa: CASSVEVGTEAFF; j_gene: TRBJ1-1; d_gene: NA; v_gene: TRBV9; abundance: many
CDR3nt: TGCAGTGCAAGGCAGGGTCAGGCCAATCAGCCCCAGCATTTT; CDR3aa: CSARQGQANQPQHF; j_gene: TRBJ1-5; d_gene: NA; v_gene: TRBV20-1; abundance: many
CDR3nt: TGTGCCAGCAGCCCGACCACCGGTAGGGGCAATCAGCCCCAGCATTTT; CDR3aa: CASSPTTGRGNQPQHF; j_gene: TRBJ1-5; d_gene: NA; v_gene: TRBV7-8; abundance: many
CDR3nt: TGTGCCAGCAGCTCACGGACGGTGAACACTGAAGCTTTCTTT; CDR3aa: CASSSRTVNTEAFF; j_gene: TRBJ1-1; d_gene: NA; v_gene: TRBV12-3/TRBV12-4; abundance: many